Following are 6 T cell receptor beta chains from one sample sequenced in a study of shared clonotypes between healthy human individuals. Produced via immunoSEQ multiplex PCR; TCRdb's table is partial and in-frame only. This table holds approximately 510,000 clones, 79% found once. Sequenced: PBMCs. These receptors were collected from a woman aged 40 to 50 in good health. Some clones in this sample may be carry-over from other donors' samples.

The rearrangement joins TRBV11-2 to TRBJ1-2; 10 positions agree with TRBD1. The V gene end was trimmed by 3 bases and the J gene end by 3 bases; junction bases not matched to a gene: 1. In germline, CDR1 is SGHAT, CDR2 FQNNGV. The length of the CDR3 is 14 residues. CDR3 residues: CASSFGQGDYGYTF. In nucleotides, the CDR3 is TGTGCCAGCAGCTTTGGACAGGGGGACTATGGCTACACCTTC. The full variable domain, with the rest looked up from reference TRBV11-2 and TRBJ1-2, is EAGVAQSPRYKIIEKRQSVAFWCNPISGHATLYWYQQILGQGPKLLIQFQNNGVVDDSQLPKDRFSAERLKGVDSTLKIQPAKLEDSAVYLCASSFGQGDYGYTFGSGTRLTVV.

The V call is TRBV5-4, the J call TRBJ2-1; 9 nucleotides match TRBD2. The CDR3 totals 15 residues. Germline loops: CDR1 SGHNT, CDR2 YYREEE (reference sequence). V lost 2 bases to trimming and J lost 8 bases; unmatched junction nucleotides: 8. CDR3 amino acids: CASSFGGRALDEQFF. The CDR3 DNA is TGTGCCAGCAGCTTTGGCGGGAGGGCCCTAGATGAGCAGTTCTTC. Using reference TRBV5-4 and TRBJ2-1 for the parts outside the CDR3, the full variable domain is ETGVTQSPTHLIKTRGQQVTLRCSSQSGHNTVSWYQQALGQGPQFIFQYYREEENGRGNFPPRFSGLQFPNYSSELNVNALELDDSALYLCASSFGGRALDEQFFGPGTRLTVL.

The CDR3 DNA sequence: TGTGCCAGCAGTGAGACAGGGACCAACTCCGAGCAGTACTTC. It codes for CASSETGTNSEQYF. V and J are TRBV6-1 and TRBJ2-7; 7 bases agree with TRBD1. Germline CDR1 and CDR2: MNHNS and SASEGT. J was trimmed by 6 bases and V by 3 bases; bases with no gene match: 8. The CDR3 covers 14 residues.

In this sample, this clone turned up a few times. The chain joins TRBV7-9 to TRBJ1-2; TRBD1 is a possible D gene (5 bases). The CDR3 contains 13 residues. CDR1 SEHNR and CDR2 FQNEAQ come from the germline V gene (reference sequence). V gave up 5 bases and J gave up 5 bases, with 12 bases separating them. CDR3 sequence (DNA): TGTGCCAGCAGCCCAAGAGGGGTTTATGGCTACACCTTC. This encodes CASSPRGVYGYTF.

This clone came up a few times. J is TRBJ1-1 and V is TRBV5-4, with 10 bases matching TRBD1. Germline CDR1 and CDR2: SGHNT and YYREEE (reference sequence). CDR3 length equals 15 residues. V was clipped by 3 bases and J by 8 bases; unmatched bases: 10. The CDR3 is CASSSGFRDRGEAFF. Here the CDR3 DNA reads TGTGCCAGCAGCTCTGGTTTCCGGGACAGGGGAGAAGCTTTCTTT. Together with reference TRBV5-4 and TRBJ1-1, the CDR3 gives the full variable domain: ETGVTQSPTHLIKTRGQQVTLRCSSQSGHNTVSWYQQALGQGPQFIFQYYREEENGRGNFPPRFSGLQFPNYSSELNVNALELDDSALYLCASSSGFRDRGEAFFGQGTRLTVV.

This chain connects TRBV29-1 to TRBJ2-5; 8 nucleotides line up with TRBD2. Germline assignment: CDR1 SQVTM and CDR2 ANQGSEA. Germline trimming cut 5 bases from V and 5 bases from J; bases unmatched to any gene: 7. The CDR3 runs 13 residues. The DNA of the CDR3 is TGCAGCGTTCCGGGACTAGGGGGGGAGACCCAGTACTTC. Protein product: CSVPGLGGETQYF.